A single sample is the source of the 9 T cell receptor beta chains below, sequenced in a study of T cell responses to AZD1222 COVID-19 vaccine. Using immunoSEQ multiplex PCR, the repertoire was profiled, and TCRdb retains in-frame clones only, with some absent. This sample carries roughly 85,000 clones, approximately 85% of them seen once, and the ten largest clones take 4% to 5.5%. The specimen was peripheral blood, collected on day 0 of MenACWY control vaccination. Receptor source: an adult in good health.

This chain uses TRBV27 with TRBJ1-6, with D maybe TRBD1 (6 bases). Per the germline V gene, CDR1 is MNHEY and CDR2 is SMNVEV (reference sequence). The ends were cut back, 2 bases at V and 9 bases at J, with 11 bases in the middle. CDR3 size: 14 residues. CDR3 coding DNA: TGTGCCAGCAGTTTACAAGCAGGGGTTTCACCCCTCCACTTT. Translating it yields CASSLQAGVSPLHF.

The rearrangement uses TRBV11-1 and TRBJ1-2, with D perhaps TRBD1 (6 bases). V lost 1 base to trimming and J lost 4 bases, with 16 bases between them. Germline V gene lookup returns CDR1 SGHAT and CDR2 FQDESV (reference sequence). The CDR3 covers 16 residues. CDR3 in DNA: TGTGCCAGCAGCTTAGGCTCGGGACACAGCATCTATGGCTACACCTTC. Protein: CASSLGSGHSIYGYTF.

V gene TRBV28 combines with J gene TRBJ1-2, with D possibly TRBD1 on 6 matching bases. Trimming left V 6 bases short and J 5 bases short, with 31 bases between. The CDR3 runs 19 residues. Per germline, CDR1 MDHEN and CDR2 SYDVKM. As DNA, the CDR3 is TGTGCCAGCAGCACATCCCGTAAAGTCGGGGGGCGGGTTCGGTATGGCTACACCTTC. It is translated as CASSTSRKVGGRVRYGYTF.

The rearrangement links TRBV30 to TRBJ1-1; no definite D call. There are 13 residues in the CDR3. V was clipped by 1 base and J by 2 bases, with 8 bases between them. Germline V lookup: CDR1 GTSNPN, CDR2 SVGIG (reference sequence). CDR3 loop: CAWSDGVNTEAFF. The CDR3, as DNA: TGTGCCTGGAGTGACGGGGTCAACACTGAAGCTTTCTTT. Based on the CDR3 plus reference TRBV30 and TRBJ1-1, the full variable domain is SQTIHQWPATLVQPVGSPLSLECTVEGTSNPNLYWYRQAAGRGLQLLFYSVGIGQISSEVPQNLSASRPQDRQFILSSKKLLLSDSGFYLCAWSDGVNTEAFFGQGTRLTVV.

This clone came up once. The rearrangement uses TRBV27 and TRBJ2-1; D not resolved. The germline gives CDR1 MNHEY, CDR2 SMNVEV (reference sequence). V gave up 3 bases and J gave up 0 bases, with 6 bases separating them. The CDR3 loop spans 14 amino acids. CDR3 coding DNA: TGTGCCAGCAGTTTGCTGAGCTCCTACAATGAGCAGTTCTTC. This encodes CASSLLSSYNEQFF.

The gene calls are TRBV6-6 and TRBJ1-2; TRBD1 aligns across 10 bases. V dropped 6 bases and J dropped 10; count of bases not matched to a gene: 11. This CDR3 comprises 14 residues. CDR1 is MNHNY and CDR2 is SVGAGI in the germline V gene (reference sequence). CDR3 DNA: TGTGCCAGCAGCCCCACCAGGGACAGGGGTTCCTACACCTTC. Translated, it gives CASSPTRDRGSYTF.

The chain combines TRBV19 with TRBJ2-7; D unresolved. Trimming stripped 5 bases from V and 2 bases from J, with 10 bases between. Per the germline V gene, CDR1 is LNHDA and CDR2 is SQIVND (reference sequence). The CDR3 consists of 13 residues. In nucleotides, the CDR3 is TGTGCCAGTAGTGCAGGATACGCCTACGAGCAGTACTTC. Its protein product is CASSAGYAYEQYF.

This clone turned up a few times. The chain uses TRBV7-9 and TRBJ2-1; D might be TRBD1 or TRBD2, each matching 5 bases. The CDR3 is made up of 14 amino acids. The V gene's germline CDR1 is SEHNR and CDR2 FQNEAQ (reference sequence). The V gene lost 5 bases and the J gene lost 6 bases, with 14 bases spanning the gap. CDR3 in DNA: TGTGCCAGCAGCCTGCCCAGGGAGACCAATGAGCAGTTCTTC. It yields the protein CASSLPRETNEQFF.

The gene calls are TRBV4-1 and TRBJ2-7; D possibly corresponds to TRBD1 (6 bases). CDR1 is MGHRA and CDR2 is YSYEKL in the germline V gene. This CDR3 has 13 amino acids. The V gene lost 5 bases and the J gene lost 2 bases, with 10 bases spanning the gap. CDR3 protein: CASSAPGAYEQYF. As DNA, the CDR3 is TGCGCCAGCAGCGCCCCAGGGGCCTACGAGCAGTACTTC.